These 26 T cell receptor beta chains originate from one sample sequenced in a study of shared clonotypes between healthy human individuals. This table comes from immunoSEQ multiplex PCR, and its TCRdb copy is limited to in-frame clones, with some not included. Of around 600,000 clones listed, about 98% are singletons. Only CD45RO-negative cells positively selected for CCR7 counted as naive CD8 cells, so terminally differentiated effector memory CD45RA+ cells were excluded. The sequenced sample consisted of naive CD8+ T cells sorted from blood. These receptors were taken from a man between 25 and 39 years old in good health.

V and J are TRBV30 and TRBJ2-5; 7 bases agree with TRBD2. This CDR3 has 15 residues. The V segment lost 5 bases and the J segment 3 bases; nucleotides outside the gene matches: 12. Germline values: CDR1 GTSNPN, CDR2 SVGIG (reference sequence). CDR3 amino acids: CAWGLGGSLKETQYF. The CDR3 DNA follows: TGTGCCTGGGGGCTCGGCGGGAGCTTGAAAGAGACCCAGTACTTC.

This clone was seen once. This rearrangement joins TRBV9 to TRBJ2-7, with 11 positions matching TRBD2. The V and J ends lost 0 bases and 2 bases, in that order; junction bases with no gene match: 16. CDR1 SGDLS and CDR2 YYNGEE come from the germline V gene. This CDR3 is built from 20 residues. In DNA, the CDR3 is TGTGCCAGCAGCGTAGCTCTCAGCGTACCGGGACTAGCGGAAACCTACGAGCAGTACTTC. Residues: CASSVALSVPGLAETYEQYF.

This clone has only one observation. This rearrangement joins TRBV4-3 to TRBJ1-4; TRBD1 aligns across 8 bases. Trimming took 3 bases from V and 0 from J; bases not matched to a gene: 3. Germline CDR1 and CDR2: LGHNA and YSLEER. CDR3 length equals 16 residues. The CDR3 here is CASSQDRVATNEKLFF. CDR3 in DNA: TGCGCCAGCAGCCAGGACAGGGTTGCAACTAATGAAAAACTGTTTTTT.

The chain is built from TRBV2 and TRBJ2-5; TRBD1 or TRBD2 may be the D gene (6 bases each). Trimming shortened V by 10 bases and J by 5 bases, and 17 bases separated the two germline ends. The germline gives CDR1 SNHLY, CDR2 FYNNEI. This CDR3 comprises 13 residues. In nucleotides, the CDR3 is TGTGCCACCCTGGGGGGCAGAGTTGAGACCCAGTACTTC. It codes for CATLGGRVETQYF. The complete variable domain, with remaining parts taken from reference TRBV2 and TRBJ2-5, reads EPEVTQTPSHQVTQMGQEVILRCVPISNHLYFYWYRQILGQKVEFLVSFYNNEISEKSEIFDDQFSVERPDGSNFTLKIRSTKLEDSAMYFCATLGGRVETQYFGPGTRLLVL.

The V and J genes are TRBV5-3 and TRBJ2-7; TRBD1 might be the D (6 bases). TRBV5-3 qualifies as an ORF whose function is uncertain. V lost 2 bases, J lost 0 bases, and 9 bases lay in between. The CDR3 has 14 residues. CDR3 protein: CARSLRDTSYEQYF. As DNA, the CDR3 is TGTGCCAGAAGCTTACGGGACACCTCCTACGAGCAGTACTTC.

V gene TRBV7-9 combines with J gene TRBJ2-7; TRBD2 is a possible D gene (6 bases). CDR3 size: 16 residues. Trimming stripped 2 bases from V and 4 bases from J, with 18 bases between. Germline V gives CDR1 SEHNR, CDR2 FQNEAQ (reference sequence). CDR3 loop: CASSLSWGEQLYEQYF. In nucleotides, the CDR3 is TGTGCCAGCAGCTTAAGTTGGGGGGAACAGTTGTACGAGCAGTACTTC.

The CDR3 sequence is CASSASGTGVTQETQYF. The CDR3 DNA reads as TGTGCCAGCAGCGCATCCGGGACAGGGGTTACACAAGAGACCCAGTACTTC. The gene calls are TRBV7-2 and TRBJ2-5; 10 bases match TRBD1. Germline V gene sequence: CDR1 SGHTA, CDR2 FQGNSA. After removal of 5 bases from V and 2 bases from J, the junction contained 11 bases not matched to a gene. CDR3 size: 17 residues. Full variable domain (remainder filled in from reference TRBV7-2 and TRBJ2-5): GAGVSQSPSNKVTEKGKDVELRCDPISGHTALYWYRQSLGQGLEFLIYFQGNSAPDKSGLPSDRFSAERTGGSVSTLTIQRTQQEDSAVYLCASSASGTGVTQETQYFGPGTRLLVL.

The chain is built from TRBV7-9 and TRBJ2-1; 10 bases line up with TRBD2. This CDR3 comprises 16 residues. Germline CDR1 and CDR2: SEHNR and FQNEAQ (reference sequence). V shed 1 base, J shed 6 bases, and the junction held 6 bases outside the gene matches. The CDR3 loop is CASSLGPSGRANEQFF. CDR3 sequence (DNA): TGTGCCAGCAGCTTAGGCCCCAGCGGGAGGGCCAATGAGCAGTTCTTC.

The chain uses TRBV11-2 and TRBJ2-7; D is unresolved. The CDR3 runs to 13 residues. From germline, CDR1 is SGHAT and CDR2 FQNNGV. Trimming removed 7 bases at V and 7 bases at J, with 17 bases between. The CDR3: CASTKVNSGEQYF. The CDR3 coding sequence is TGTGCCAGCACCAAAGTCAACAGTGGGGAGCAGTACTTC.

The gene calls are TRBV5-8 and TRBJ1-5; no firm D call. This CDR3 is 16 amino acids long. Trimming removed 0 bases from V and 4 bases from J, with 14 bases in between. CDR1 is SGHTS, CDR2 YDEGEE, per germline. CDR3 sequence: CASSLADVNNNQPQHF. CDR3 sequence (DNA): TGTGCCAGCAGCTTGGCGGACGTAAACAATAATCAGCCCCAGCATTTT.

The chain links TRBV4-1 to TRBJ1-1; 8 bases are shared with TRBD1. Per the germline V gene, CDR1 is MGHRA and CDR2 is YSYEKL. The CDR3 is 16 amino acids. The V gene end was trimmed by 4 bases and the J gene end by 4 bases; junction bases not matched to a gene: 11. CDR3 protein: CASSLDRQGAGTEAFF. CDR3 in DNA: TGCGCCAGCAGCCTCGACCGTCAGGGGGCCGGCACTGAAGCTTTCTTT.

The rearrangement links TRBV7-2 to TRBJ2-3, with 8 bases identical to TRBD2. Germline V lookup: CDR1 SGHTA, CDR2 FQGNSA. V shed 1 base and J 0 bases; nucleotides not matched to a gene: 6. This CDR3 comprises 17 residues. The DNA of the CDR3 is TGTGCCAGCAGCTTAGTTAGGACTAGCAAGAGCACAGATACGCAGTATTTT. It specifies CASSLVRTSKSTDTQYF.

V is TRBV4-1 and J is TRBJ2-5, with a possible D match to TRBD1 (7 bases). V was cut by 0 bases and J by 5 bases, with 13 bases left in between. Germline CDR1 and CDR2: MGHRA and YSYEKL. CDR3 size: 15 residues. The DNA for the CDR3 is TGCGCCAGCAGCCAAGAGCAGGGGGACTGGGAGACCCAGTACTTC. Its translation is CASSQEQGDWETQYF.

The V call is TRBV28, the J call TRBJ2-2, with D perhaps TRBD2 (6 bases). Between the trimmed V and J ends, which lost 2 bases and 1 base, there was a span of 11 bases. The CDR3 covers 16 residues. The germline V gene encodes CDR1 MDHEN and CDR2 SYDVKM. The CDR3 nucleotides read TGTGCCAGCAGTTTAAGGCGGGGCCGGAACACCGGGGAGCTGTTTTTT. Residues: CASSLRRGRNTGELFF.

The V call is TRBV9, the J call TRBJ2-2, with 7 bases lining up with TRBD1. The CDR3 contains 13 residues. The trim removed 4 bases at V and 6 bases at J, leaving 3 bases unmatched. CDR1 and CDR2 from the germline V gene are SGDLS and YYNGEE. CDR3 coding DNA: TGTGCCAGCAGCCCAGGGACAGCCGGGGAGCTGTTTTTT. This codes for CASSPGTAGELFF.

The rearrangement uses TRBV19 and TRBJ2-7; D remains ambiguous. CDR1 and CDR2 (germline): LNHDA, SQIVND (reference sequence). V dropped 4 bases and J dropped 3 bases, with 10 bases sitting between them. CDR3 size: 13 residues. CDR3 DNA sequence: TGTGCCAGTAGTAACGGAGAACTCTACGAGCAGTACTTC. Amino acid sequence: CASSNGELYEQYF.

The chain couples TRBV6-1 to TRBJ2-7, with TRBD1 as a possible D gene (6 bases). Germline V gives CDR1 MNHNS, CDR2 SASEGT. Trimming shortened V by 0 bases and J by 3 bases, and 18 bases separated the two germline ends. The CDR3 contains 17 residues. The DNA for the CDR3 is TGTGCCAGCAGTGAAGCGATGACGGTGACAGGCCTCTACGAGCAGTACTTC. Protein sequence: CASSEAMTVTGLYEQYF.

CDR3 loop: CSVEDVGGLETQYF. CDR3 nucleotide sequence: TGCAGCGTTGAAGATGTCGGAGGGTTGGAGACCCAGTACTTC. The V gene is TRBV29-1, the J gene TRBJ2-5; D might be TRBD2 (6 bases). Germline V CDR1 and CDR2: SQVTM, ANQGSEA. CDR3 size: 14 residues. V gave up 0 bases and J gave up 5 bases, with 13 bases separating them.

The chain joins TRBV19 to TRBJ2-1; D unresolved. Trimming left V 4 bases short and J 7 bases short, with 14 bases between. This CDR3 is 14 amino acids long. CDR1 is LNHDA and CDR2 is SQIVND in the germline V gene (reference sequence). DNA for the CDR3: TGTGCCAGTAGTACAGCCCCGGGTGGGAATGAGCAGTTCTTC. This codes for CASSTAPGGNEQFF.

This clone has a single count. The chain couples TRBV28 to TRBJ2-2, with D possibly being TRBD2 (6 bases). This CDR3 spans 15 amino acids. From germline, CDR1 is MDHEN and CDR2 SYDVKM. The V gene lost 3 bases and the J gene lost 5 bases, with 13 bases spanning the gap. The CDR3 DNA follows: TGTGCCAGCAGTTTTAGAGGGAGCGGGACCGGGGAGCTGTTTTTT. It is translated as CASSFRGSGTGELFF.

This clone was observed once. The chain couples TRBV11-3 to TRBJ2-3, with D perhaps matching TRBD1 or TRBD2 (5 bases each). Germline assignment: CDR1 SGHNT and CDR2 YENEEA. The length of the CDR3 is 15 residues. V lost 4 bases and J lost 0, with 11 bases in between. CDR3 protein: CASSSRDASTDTQYF. CDR3 DNA sequence: TGTGCCAGCAGCTCCCGGGACGCAAGCACAGATACGCAGTATTTT.

The chain couples TRBV2 to TRBJ1-3; D possibly corresponds to TRBD1 (5 bases). The germline gives CDR1 SNHLY, CDR2 FYNNEI. The CDR3 is made up of 14 amino acids. V was pared by 7 bases and J by 0 bases, with 10 bases between. The CDR3 DNA is TGTGCCAGCACAACAGGCCACTCTGGAAACACCATATATTTT. Translated, it gives CASTTGHSGNTIYF.

The rearrangement joins TRBV29-1 to TRBJ2-1, with D possibly TRBD2 on 7 matching bases. V was clipped by 1 base and J by 5 bases, with 18 bases between them. There are 16 residues in the CDR3. In germline, CDR1 is SQVTM, CDR2 ANQGSEA. CDR3 DNA: TGCAGCGTTGAAGGCCGGGGGGCGGGAGAGCACAATGAGCAGTTCTTC. Translation: CSVEGRGAGEHNEQFF.

With regard to this clone: This sample also contains other DNA sequences that code for the same CDR3. The chain combines TRBV7-9 with TRBJ2-7; perhaps TRBD1 as D (6 bases). V shed 5 bases and J shed 4 bases, with 12 bases lying between them. The V gene's germline CDR1 is SEHNR and CDR2 FQNEAQ (reference sequence). The CDR3 runs to 13 residues. CDR3 region: CASSPRQVYEQYF. The CDR3 coding sequence is TGTGCCAGCAGCCCACGACAGGTTTACGAGCAGTACTTC.

A word on this clone: At the DNA level, this CDR3 is encoded by other sequences in the same sample as well. The J gene is TRBJ2-2, the V gene TRBV29-1; D is uncertain. CDR1 is SQVTM, CDR2 ANQGSEA, per germline. V lost 3 bases to trimming and J lost 1 base, with 6 bases between them. This CDR3 is built from 13 residues. The CDR3 DNA reads as TGCAGCGTTGAGGTCCTGAACACCGGGGAGCTGTTTTTT. Protein: CSVEVLNTGELFF.

The V gene is TRBV29-1, the J gene TRBJ2-4; possibly TRBD1 or TRBD2 for D (5 bases each). Germline-derived CDR1 and CDR2 are SQVTM and ANQGSEA. The CDR3 has 13 residues. The ends were cut back, 4 bases at V and 7 bases at J, with 14 bases in the middle. CDR3 bases: TGCAGCGTTGGTTTAGGCGAGGGGAACATTCAGTACTTC. This sequence encodes CSVGLGEGNIQYF.